This T cell receptor (beta chain) comes out of a study of memory B cells and T cells in multiple sclerosis. TCRdb keeps only in-frame clones here, not all; method: immunoSEQ multiplex PCR. The sample carries about 46,000 clones, approximately 80% recorded once. To note about this clone: Its antigen is still unknown.

Separate sequencing covered autoproliferating (CFSE-dim) and non-proliferating (CFSE-high) T cells from stimulus-free culture. Roughly 5x10^7 CFSE-labeled PBMCs were cultured less than eight days unstimulated, then replicate wells were pooled. Trimming shortened V by 4 bases and J by 8 bases, and 18 bases separated the two germline ends. Germline V gene sequence: CDR1 SGHKS, CDR2 YYEKEE (reference sequence). The CDR3 spans 14 residues. The chain couples TRBV5-5 to TRBJ1-2; possible D gene TRBD1, 6 bases. Sequenced sample: PBMCs from blood kept in culture. The source is a human donor with multiple sclerosis. This CDR3 is CASSTSSGGGGYTF. The CDR3 region has the DNA TGTGCCAGCAGCACTTCCTCGGGAGGGGGAGGCTACACCTTC.